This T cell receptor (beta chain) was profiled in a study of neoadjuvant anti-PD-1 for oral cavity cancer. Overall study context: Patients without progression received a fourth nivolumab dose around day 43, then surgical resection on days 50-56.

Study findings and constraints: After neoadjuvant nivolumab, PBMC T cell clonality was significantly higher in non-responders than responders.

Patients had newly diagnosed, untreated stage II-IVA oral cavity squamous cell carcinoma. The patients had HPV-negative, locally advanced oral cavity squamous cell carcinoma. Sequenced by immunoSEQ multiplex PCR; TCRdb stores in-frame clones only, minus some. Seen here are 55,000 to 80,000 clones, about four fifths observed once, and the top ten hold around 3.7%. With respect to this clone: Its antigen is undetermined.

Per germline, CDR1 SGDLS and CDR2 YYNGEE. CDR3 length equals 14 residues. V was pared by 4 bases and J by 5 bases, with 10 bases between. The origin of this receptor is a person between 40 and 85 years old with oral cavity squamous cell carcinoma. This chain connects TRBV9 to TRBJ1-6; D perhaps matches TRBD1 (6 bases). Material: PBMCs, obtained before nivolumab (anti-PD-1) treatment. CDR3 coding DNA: TGTGCCAGCAGCTCACAGGGAGATAATTCACCCCTCCACTTT. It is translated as CASSSQGDNSPLHF. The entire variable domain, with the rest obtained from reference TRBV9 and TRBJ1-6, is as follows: DSGVTQTPKHLITATGQRVTLRCSPRSGDLSVYWYQQSLDQGLQFLIQYYNGEERAKGNILERFSAQQFPDLHSELNLSSLELGDSALYFCASSSQGDNSPLHFGNGTRLTVT.